Presented here are 14 T cell receptor beta chains from one specimen sequenced in a study of T cell repertoires in cytomegalovirus infection. TCRdb ran MiXCR on the reads and lists one entry per CDR3 protein. The sample consists of more than 650,000 distinct CDR3 sequences, roughly 35% of them appearing once. Input material: PBMCs. The receptor source for this set is a human donor in good health (CMV status not recorded). Some clones in this sample may be carry-over from other donors' samples.

This clonotype has more than one count but fewer than ten. The rearrangement uses TRBV28 and TRBJ1-6; 8 bases are shared with TRBD1. The CDR3 runs 14 residues. Germline V gives CDR1 MDHEN, CDR2 SYDVKM. V lost 7 bases to trimming and J lost 17 bases; unmatched junction nucleotides: 16. CDR3 bases: TGTGCCAGCACCGTGACAGGGGCCATCAGTGGAGTCCACTTT. Residues: CASTVTGAISGVHF.

As for this clonotype: The junction shows a germline mismatch at one end, possibly a read error. This chain uses TRBV15 with TRBJ1-3; D unclear. This CDR3 contains 14 residues. Per germline, CDR1 LNHNV and CDR2 YYDKDF (reference sequence). The CDR3 region has the DNA TGTTCCACCAGCAGAGATTTGACTGGAAACACCATATATTTT. It encodes CSTSRDLTGNTIYF. Using reference TRBV15 and TRBJ1-3 for the parts outside the CDR3, the full variable domain is DAMVIQNPRYQVTQFGKPVTLSCSQTLNHNVMYWYQQKSSQAPKLLFHYYDKDFNNEADTPDNFQSRRPNTSFCFLDIRSPGLGDTAMYLCSTSRDLTGNTIYFGEGSWLTVV.

The CDR3 coding sequence is TGTGCCAGCTTGGGAGCGGGCCCTTCGGATGAGCAGTTCTTC. Translation gives CASLGAGPSDEQFF. The chain links TRBV7-4 to TRBJ2-1, with D possibly TRBD2 on 6 matching bases. The CDR3 covers 14 residues. The germline V gene has CDR1 SGHVT and CDR2 SQSDAQ. Trimming removed 8 bases at V and 8 bases at J, with 19 bases between. Full variable domain (missing parts from reference TRBV7-4 and TRBJ2-1): GAGVSQSPRYKVAKRGRDVALRCDSISGHVTLYWYRQTLGQGSEVLTYSQSDAQRDKSGRPSGRFSAERPERSVSTLKIQRTEQGDSAVYLCASLGAGPSDEQFFGPGTRLTVL.

The gene calls are TRBV20-1 and TRBJ1-1, with TRBD1 matching over 9 bases. Losses at the gene ends were 0 bases for V and 8 bases for J; bases not matched to a gene: 7. CDR1 is DFQATT, CDR2 SNEGSKA, per germline (reference sequence). The CDR3 runs 14 residues. The DNA for the CDR3 is TGCAGTGCTAGAGATCCCAACAGGGGGCGGGAAGCTTTCTTT. This gives the protein CSARDPNRGREAFF.

This sequence joins TRBV25-1 and TRBJ2-3, with 9 positions matching TRBD1. Germline V gene data show CDR1 as MGHDK and CDR2 as SYGVNS. V was pared by 0 bases and J by 2 bases, with 3 bases of the junction left unmatched. The CDR3 is 16 residues long. For the CDR3, the DNA is TGTGCCAGCAGTGAATATGGGGACAGGGTCACAGATACGCAGTATTTT. This translates into CASSEYGDRVTDTQYF.

There are a few counts of this clonotype. The rearrangement links TRBV28 to TRBJ1-3; 7 positions match TRBD1. The length of the CDR3 is 17 residues. J was trimmed by 0 bases and V by 0 bases; bases with no gene match: 5. CDR1 is MDHEN, CDR2 SYDVKM, per germline. The CDR3 DNA is TGTGCCAGCAGTTTATGGGAAGGGGGCCGCTCTGGAAACACCATATATTTT. Translation: CASSLWEGGRSGNTIYF.

The chain employs TRBV6-5 and TRBJ1-4, with D possibly being TRBD1 (6 bases). Germline V gene data show CDR1 as MNHEY and CDR2 as SVGAGI. Between the trimmed V and J ends, which lost 6 bases and 5 bases, there was a span of 13 bases. There are 14 residues in the CDR3. The CDR3 DNA reads TGTGCCAGCAGCCCAACAGGGCGAAATGAAAAACTGTTTTTT. As protein: CASSPTGRNEKLFF.

The rearrangement uses TRBV19 and TRBJ1-6; D gene uncertain. The CDR3 length is 15 residues. V was shortened by 3 bases and J by 9 bases, with 15 bases between the two germline ends. The germline gives CDR1 LNHDA, CDR2 SQIVND (reference sequence). CDR3 nucleotide sequence: TGTGCCAGTAGTATCCGGAGGGATACTGCTTCACCCCTCCACTTT. Translated: CASSIRRDTASPLHF.

This clonotype was counted only a few times. A much larger clone lies a single base off, so this may be a read error. This sequence joins TRBV7-8 and TRBJ2-1; 8 nucleotides line up with TRBD2. The CDR3 covers 15 residues. Germline CDR1 is SGHVS and CDR2 is FQNEAQ. V gave up 1 base and J gave up 3 bases; unmatched junction bases: 2. CDR3 residues: CASSLGGGIYNEQFF. The CDR3 coding sequence is TGTGCCAGCAGCTTAGGCGGGGGGATCTACAATGAGCAGTTCTTC.

This clonotype was counted only a few times. The chain couples TRBV12-3 or TRBV12-4 to TRBJ1-1; weak D call: TRBD1 (6 bases). The V end lost 1 base, the J end lost 2 bases, and 11 bases lay between the germline ends. There are 15 residues in the CDR3. CDR3 nucleotides: TGTGCCAGCAGTTTAGGGTCAGGGACAAACACTGAAGCTTTCTTT. It is translated as CASSLGSGTNTEAFF.

About this clonotype itself: Because it lacks the conserved phenylalanine or tryptophan at the end, this CDR3 is likely a read error. The gene calls are TRBV28 and TRBJ2-6; no clear D gene. The CDR3 covers 12 residues. CDR1 and CDR2 (germline): MDHEN, SYDVKM. The CDR3 loop reads CASDSGANVLTL. For the CDR3, the DNA is TGTGCGTCAGACTCTGGGGCCAACGTCCTGACTTTA.

This sequence joins TRBV19 and TRBJ2-5; 7 positions match TRBD2. After removal of 5 bases from V and 5 bases from J, the junction contained 8 bases not matched to a gene. Germline CDR1 and CDR2: LNHDA and SQIVND (reference sequence). This CDR3 spans 14 amino acids. This CDR3 is CASSPYSGSETQYF. The CDR3 DNA is TGTGCCAGTAGTCCCTATAGCGGGTCGGAGACCCAGTACTTC.

The J gene is TRBJ2-1, the V gene TRBV28; 8 bases map to TRBD1. The CDR3 contains 14 residues. V shed 0 bases and J 8 bases; nucleotides not matched to a gene: 3. The germline V gene has CDR1 MDHEN and CDR2 SYDVKM. As DNA, the CDR3 is TGTGCCAGCAGTTTATGGGACAGGGTCTATGAGCAGTTCTTC. Translating it yields CASSLWDRVYEQFF.

This clonotype has a handful of counts. V usage is TRBV5-1 and J usage is TRBJ2-1; 8 bases fit TRBD1. Looked up from germline, CDR1 is SGHRS and CDR2 is YFSETQ. The junction had 12 bases not matched to a gene; V was cut back by 0 bases and J by 7 bases. The length of the CDR3 is 17 residues. The chain's CDR3 is CASSLVVGQGARNEQFF. The CDR3 nucleotides read TGCGCCAGCAGCTTGGTGGTCGGGCAGGGGGCGAGGAATGAGCAGTTCTTC. Variable domain in full (rest from reference TRBV5-1 and TRBJ2-1): KAGVTQTPRYLIKTRGQQVTLSCSPISGHRSVSWYQQTPGQGLQFLFEYFSETQRNKGNFPGRFSGRQFSNSRSEMNVSTLELGDSALYLCASSLVVGQGARNEQFFGPGTRLTVL.